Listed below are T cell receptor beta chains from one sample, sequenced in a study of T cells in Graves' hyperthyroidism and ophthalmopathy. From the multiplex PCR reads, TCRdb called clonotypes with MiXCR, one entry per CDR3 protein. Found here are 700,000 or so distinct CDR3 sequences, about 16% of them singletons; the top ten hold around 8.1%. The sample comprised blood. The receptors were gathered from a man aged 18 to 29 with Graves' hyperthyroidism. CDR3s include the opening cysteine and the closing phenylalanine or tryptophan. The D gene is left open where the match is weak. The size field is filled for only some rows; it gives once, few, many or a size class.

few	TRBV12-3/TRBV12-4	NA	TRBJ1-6	TGTGCCAGCAGTTTATTAGGGGTTTCACCCCTCCACTTT	CASSLLGVSPLHF
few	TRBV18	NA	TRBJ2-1	TGTGCCAGCTCACCGGGGCAAGGGGATCAGTTCTTC	CASSPGQGDQFF
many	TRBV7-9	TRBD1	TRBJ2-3	TGTGCCAGCAGCTGGGACGAGGGACAGCTCTATAGCACAGATACGCAGTATTTT	CASSWDEGQLYSTDTQYF
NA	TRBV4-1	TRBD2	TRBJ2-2	TGCGCCAGCAGCCGGTCGACTAGCGGGAGAGGCACCGGGGAGCTGTTTTTT	CASSRSTSGRGTGELFF
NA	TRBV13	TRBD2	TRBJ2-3	TGTGCCAGCAGCGCATGGCCTAGCGGGACCCCCGAGAGGGGTACGCAGTATTTT	CASSAWPSGTPERGTQYF
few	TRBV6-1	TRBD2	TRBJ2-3	TGTGCCAGCTGGAAAATAGCGGGGAACACAGATACGCAGTATTTT	CASWKIAGNTDTQYF
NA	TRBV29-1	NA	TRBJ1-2	TGCAGCGTTGATGCCCGGGGGCCTAGCTATGGCTACACCTTC	CSVDARGPSYGYTF
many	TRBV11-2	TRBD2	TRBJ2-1	TGTGCCAGCAGCTTAGTCCAGCGGGAGGATGAGCAGTTCTTC	CASSLVQREDEQFF
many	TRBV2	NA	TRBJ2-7	TGTGCCAGCAGCCAGTCTCACGAGCAGTACTTC	CASSQSHEQYF
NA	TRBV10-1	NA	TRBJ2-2	TGCGCCAGCAGTGAGGCGGGGGACAGTCGGAACACCGGGGAGCTGTTTTTT	CASSEAGDSRNTGELFF
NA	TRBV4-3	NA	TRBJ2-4	TGCGCCAGCAGCCAGAACAGGAAAAACATTCAGTACTTC	CASSQNRKNIQYF
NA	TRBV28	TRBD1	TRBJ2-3	TGTGCCAGCAGTTCTATATCCCTAAATCGACAGGGGGGCACAGATACGCAGTATTTT	CASSSISLNRQGGTDTQYF
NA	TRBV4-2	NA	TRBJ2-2	TGTGCCAGCAGCCAAGTGGAGGCGAGCGGGGAGCTGTTTTTT	CASSQVEASGELFF
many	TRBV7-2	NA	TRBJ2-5	TGTGCCAGCAGTCCCGGGACAAACCTGTGGGAGACCCAGTACTTC	CASSPGTNLWETQYF
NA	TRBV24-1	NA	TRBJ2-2	TGTGCCACCAGTGACTCTGAGACGGTCCGACGGGGGGAGCTGTTTTTT	CATSDSETVRRGELFF
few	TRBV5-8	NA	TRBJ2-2	TGTGCCAGCAGCTTGGTTCAGGGCGACGGGGAGCTGTTTTTT	CASSLVQGDGELFF
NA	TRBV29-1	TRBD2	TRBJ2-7	TGCAGCGTTGAACAGTTCGCTAGCGGGAGCTACGAGCAGTACTTC	CSVEQFASGSYEQYF
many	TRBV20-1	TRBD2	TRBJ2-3	TGCAGTGCTAGGACTAGCGCCAACACAGATACGCAGTATTTT	CSARTSANTDTQYF
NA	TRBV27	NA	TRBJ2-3	TGTGCCAGCAGTTTAGGATTTGGCACAGATACGCAGTATTTT	CASSLGFGTDTQYF
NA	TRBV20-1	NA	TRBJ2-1	TGCAGTGCTCTGTCTAGAACCAATGAGCAGTTCTTC	CSALSRTNEQFF
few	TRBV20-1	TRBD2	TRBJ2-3	TGCAGTGCTAGAGCCGCTAGCGGGCCAAGCACAGATACGCAGTATTTT	CSARAASGPSTDTQYF
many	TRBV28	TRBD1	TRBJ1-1	TGTGCCAGCGGAGGGGGCGCGAACACTGAAGCTTTCTTT	CASGGGANTEAFF
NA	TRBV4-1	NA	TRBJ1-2	TGCGCCAGCAGCCAAGGATTCTTAAGGGGCCCGAACTATGGCTACACCTTC	CASSQGFLRGPNYGYTF
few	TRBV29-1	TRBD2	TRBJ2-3	TGCAGCGCGCCGGGACTAGCGGCCTCAGATACGCAGTATTTT	CSAPGLAASDTQYF
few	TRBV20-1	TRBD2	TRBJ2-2	TGCAGTGCTCCGGGACTAGCGGGAGGGGGGGAGCTGTTTTTT	CSAPGLAGGGELFF
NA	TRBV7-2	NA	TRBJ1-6	TGTGCCAGCAGCTTTTGGACAACAAATTCACCCCTCCACTTT	CASSFWTTNSPLHF
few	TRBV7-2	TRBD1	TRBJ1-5	TGTGCCAGCAGCTTAAGACAGGGTCATCAGCCCCAGCATTTT	CASSLRQGHQPQHF
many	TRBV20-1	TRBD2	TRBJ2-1	TGCAGTGCTAGGACTAGCGGGTACAATGAGCAGTTCTTC	CSARTSGYNEQFF
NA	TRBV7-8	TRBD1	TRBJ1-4	TGTGCCAGCAGCTTTAACAGGGGGCAAATTGCAACTAATGAAAAACTGTTTTTT	CASSFNRGQIATNEKLFF
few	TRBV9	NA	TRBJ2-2	TGTGCCAGCAGCACCAACCGGGACGGCCAAACCGGGGAGCTGTTTTTT	CASSTNRDGQTGELFF
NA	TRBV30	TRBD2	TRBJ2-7	TGTGCCTGGAGCGGAACTTTGCGGGAGGGGTACGAGCAGTACTTC	CAWSGTLREGYEQYF
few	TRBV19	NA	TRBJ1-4	TGTGCCAGTACCCAGGGGAGGGAAAAACTGTTTTTT	CASTQGREKLFF